These 14 T cell receptor beta chains originate from one sample sequenced in a study of T cells expressing NK-cell markers. TCRdb re-called the 5' RACE reads; every CDR3 protein appears as one record, without DNA. The sample's table shows about 170,000 distinct CDR3 sequences. The material sequenced was blood T cells: a sorted CD56 or NKG2C T cell subset, CD4+ or CD8+ T cells, or bulk PBMC T cells (not recorded which). Receptors were obtained from a man aged 18 to 69 in good health.

This chain joins TRBV7-9 and TRBJ2-1. CDR3 size: 15 residues. The germline CDR1 and CDR2 sequences are SEHNR and FQNEAQ (reference sequence). The CDR3 here is CASQASGGPYNEQFF.

The chain employs TRBV29-1 and TRBJ2-2; TCRdb calls TRBD1, which cannot be checked without DNA. CDR1 is SQVTM, CDR2 ANQGSEA, per germline. The CDR3 contains 13 residues. This CDR3 is CSVQGPGTGELFF.

J is TRBJ2-7 and V is TRBV12-3 or TRBV12-4; TCRdb lists TRBD1, though no DNA is available to test this call. The CDR3 loop spans 13 amino acids. CDR3 sequence: CASSFDRADEQYF.

CDR3 loop: CAISESVGSYEQYF. The rearrangement uses TRBV10-3 and TRBJ2-7; TCRdb names TRBD2, which stays unverified in the absence of DNA. Germline values: CDR1 ENHRY, CDR2 SYGVKD. The CDR3 covers 14 residues.

This chain connects TRBV20-1 to TRBJ2-3; the TCRdb call, TRBD2, lacks DNA for checking. Germline lookup yields CDR1 DFQATT and CDR2 SNEGSKA (reference sequence). The CDR3 spans 15 residues. Here the CDR3 reads CSADGVEGRPDTQYF.

This chain joins TRBV7-9 and TRBJ2-3; TCRdb's D call of TRBD2 is untestable without DNA. This CDR3 region has 17 residues. In germline, CDR1 is SEHNR, CDR2 FQNEAQ (reference sequence). The CDR3 protein is CASSSNAGGGTTDTQYF.

This sequence joins TRBV20-1 and TRBJ2-1. CDR1 is DFQATT and CDR2 is SNEGSKA in the germline V gene (reference sequence). The CDR3 sequence is 13 residues long. The CDR3 spells CSARQLSYNEQFF.

The V call is TRBV20-1, the J call TRBJ2-1; TCRdb's D call, TRBD1, is unchecked because there is no DNA. Germline CDR1 reads DFQATT; CDR2 reads SNEGSKA (reference sequence). CDR3 length equals 17 residues. This CDR3 reads CSAPGGTGRFSYNEQFF.

The rearrangement links TRBV6-4 to TRBJ2-3; without DNA, the TCRdb call of TRBD2 cannot be checked. The germline V gene has CDR1 MRHNA and CDR2 SNTAGT. The CDR3 consists of 18 residues. The CDR3 loop is CASSDTPTSGGPGDTQYF.

This rearrangement joins TRBV5-5 to TRBJ2-5; TCRdb returns TRBD2, unconfirmable since there is no DNA. Germline CDR1 SGHKS, CDR2 YYEKEE (reference sequence). The CDR3 has 15 residues. The chain's CDR3 is CASSSLAGTRETQYF.

The chain is built from TRBV5-6 and TRBJ2-5. CDR3 length equals 15 residues. Germline values: CDR1 SGHDT, CDR2 YYEEEE. CDR3 residues: CASSLVTADGETQYF.

V and J are TRBV27 and TRBJ2-7; the TCRdb call, TRBD1, lacks DNA for checking. CDR3 length: 13 residues. CDR1 MNHEY and CDR2 SMNVEV come from the germline V gene (reference sequence). CDR3: CASSFGPGGEQYF.

The chain carries TRBV23-1 and TRBJ2-7; TCRdb selects TRBD1, and the lack of DNA leaves this call unchecked. TRBV23-1 is identified as an open reading frame with a role that is uncertain. The CDR3 is 16 amino acids. CDR3 amino acids: CASSQFLDREVDEQYF.

V and J are TRBV7-6 and TRBJ2-7; TCRdb designates TRBD2, a call that cannot be tested without DNA. CDR1 and CDR2 (germline): SGHVS, FNYEAQ. The CDR3 is 13 residues long. The CDR3 is CASSGGATYEQYF.